This T cell receptor (beta chain) was captured by sequencing in a study of cytomegalovirus exposure and HLA in healthy donors. Trimming at V came to 3 bases and at J to 7 bases, leaving 6 bases not matched to a gene. CDR1 and CDR2 (germline): MDHEN, SYDVKM. This CDR3 is 13 amino acids long. The PCR used 60 Vbeta and 13 Jbeta primers. Produced via immunoSEQ multiplex PCR; TCRdb's table is partial and in-frame only. The sample includes 90,000 or so clones, about 78% seen only once; the top ten take approximately 3%. Sequencing was done on a sample of PBMCs. This sequence was found in a woman aged 40 to 49 in good health and CMV-seronegative. V is TRBV28 and J is TRBJ2-7; 7 bases agree with TRBD1. The CDR3 region is CASSLLRGREQYF. CDR3 nucleotide sequence: TGTGCCAGCAGTTTGCTAAGGGGGCGGGAGCAGTACTTC. Drawing the rest from reference TRBV28 and TRBJ2-7, the complete variable domain is DVKVTQSSRYLVKRTGEKVFLECVQDMDHENMFWYRQDPGLGLRLIYFSYDVKMKEKGDIPEGYSVSREKKERFSLILESASTNQTSMYLCASSLLRGREQYFGPGTRLTVT.